The clone carrying this T cell receptor beta chain has only a few counts. Its antigen is unknown. This specimen comes from a study of T cell responses to AZD1222 COVID-19 vaccine. Study conclusions and caveats: Nearly half of spike-specific TCRs reportedly target unmutated variant regions. Just a handful of people given AZD1222 tested seropositive at baseline.

TCRdb keeps only in-frame clones here, not all; method: immunoSEQ multiplex PCR. The repertoire holds 100,000 or so clones, with around 87% as singletons. The CDR3 runs to 13 residues. Looked up from germline, CDR1 is MRHNA and CDR2 is SNTAGT. Trimming cost V 2 bases and J 0 bases, with 3 bases left between them. The sequence derives from an adult who received the AZD1222 COVID-19 vaccine. The chain recombines TRBV6-4 with TRBJ2-3; D remains unclear. The sample here was peripheral blood, taken 28 days after the second AZD1222 dose. The CDR3: CASSDGSTDTQYF. The CDR3 bases are TGTGCCAGCAGTGACGGGAGCACAGATACGCAGTATTTT.